The 24 T cell receptor beta chains below all came from one sample that was sequenced in a study of control samples from healthy donors and cancer patients. Data came from immunoSEQ multiplex PCR; TCRdb stores just in-frame clones and leaves some out. The sample shows 150,000 to 200,000 clones, about 90% of them seen only once. The sample consisted of blood. The receptors originated from a woman aged 50 to 60 in good health.

The V call is TRBV7-8, the J call TRBJ2-4; 12 bases fit TRBD2. With 3 bases clipped from V and 6 bases from J, the junction kept 12 bases outside the gene matches. The CDR3 loop spans 18 amino acids. The germline V gene has CDR1 SGHVS and CDR2 FQNEAQ. The CDR3 sequence: CASSFPSGRARGANIQYF. Written as DNA, the CDR3 is TGTGCCAGCAGCTTTCCTAGCGGGAGGGCCCGGGGGGCAAACATTCAGTACTTC. Using reference TRBV7-8 and TRBJ2-4 for the parts outside the CDR3, the full variable domain is GAGVSQSPRYKVAKRGQDVALRCDPISGHVSLFWYQQALGQGPEFLTYFQNEAQLDKSGLPSDRFFAERPEGSVSTLKIQRTQQEDSAVYLCASSFPSGRARGANIQYFGAGTRLSVL.

This sequence joins TRBV6-5 and TRBJ1-2, with D unclear. Germline CDR1 is MNHEY and CDR2 is SVGAGI. The CDR3 covers 14 residues. With 5 bases removed from V and 0 bases from J, the gap between germline ends came to 10 bases. The CDR3 DNA reads TGTGCCAGCAGTCCCCCGGGGTCTAACTATGGCTACACCTTC. It encodes CASSPPGSNYGYTF.

The chain employs TRBV5-1 and TRBJ2-6, with unresolved D. V was pared by 2 bases and J by 0 bases, with 15 bases between. The CDR3 is made up of 18 amino acids. Germline V gene data show CDR1 as SGHRS and CDR2 as YFSETQ. The DNA for the CDR3 is TGCGCCAGCAGCTTCCGCGACTCCCTCAGCTCTGGGGCCAACGTCCTGACTTTC. Translation: CASSFRDSLSSGANVLTF.

The J gene is TRBJ2-3, the V gene TRBV6-6; possible D gene TRBD1, 6 bases. The ends were cut back, 6 bases at V and 0 bases at J, with 13 bases in the middle. Per germline, CDR1 MNHNY and CDR2 SVGAGI (reference sequence). The CDR3 has 15 residues. The chain's CDR3 is CASSDTGISTDTQYF. The CDR3 DNA reads TGTGCCAGCAGCGACACAGGGATTAGCACAGATACGCAGTATTTT.

The chain has TRBV14 and TRBJ1-1; the D is unclear. This CDR3 comprises 12 residues. Germline assignment: CDR1 SGHDN and CDR2 FVKESK. Trimming took 3 bases from V and 6 from J, leaving 8 bases between them. The CDR3 protein is CASSHAGPEAFF. The CDR3 DNA reads TGTGCCAGCAGCCATGCGGGCCCTGAAGCTTTCTTT.

The chain recombines TRBV9 with TRBJ1-6; tentative D call: TRBD1 (6 bases). The germline V and J ends were trimmed by 8 bases and 7 bases, with 10 bases remaining between them. The germline V gene has CDR1 SGDLS and CDR2 YYNGEE. There are 12 residues in the CDR3. In DNA, the CDR3 is TGTGCCAGTGGGGGCGGAAATTCACCCCTCCACTTT. This codes for CASGGGNSPLHF.

The chain uses TRBV9 and TRBJ2-5; 9 positions match TRBD2. This CDR3 is 14 amino acids long. The V gene end was trimmed by 3 bases and the J gene end by 2 bases; junction bases not matched to a gene: 2. CDR1 and CDR2 from the germline V gene are SGDLS and YYNGEE. CDR3 bases: TGTGCCAGCAGCGCGACTAGCGGACAAGAGACCCAGTACTTC. It specifies CASSATSGQETQYF.

CDR3 nucleotide sequence: TGTGCCAGCAGCTTAGCAGGATCGAACACTGAAGCTTTCTTT. Amino acid sequence: CASSLAGSNTEAFF. The V and J genes are TRBV7-2 and TRBJ1-1; D gene ambiguous. CDR1 is SGHTA, CDR2 FQGNSA, per germline. Trimming took 0 bases from V and 1 from J, leaving 6 bases between them. The CDR3 sequence is 14 residues long.

The chain carries TRBV30 and TRBJ2-1; 14 bases align to TRBD2. This CDR3 comprises 19 residues. The germline V gene has CDR1 GTSNPN and CDR2 SVGIG (reference sequence). With 2 bases clipped from V and 5 bases from J, the junction kept 14 bases outside the gene matches. DNA for the CDR3: TGTGCCTGGAGTAGTGGAGGGACTAGCGGGAGAAAAGATAACAATGAGCAGTTCTTC. This gives the protein CAWSSGGTSGRKDNNEQFF.

J is TRBJ2-5 and V is TRBV7-2; D possibly corresponds to TRBD2 (5 bases). This CDR3 has 12 amino acids. V lost 4 bases and J 7 bases, leaving 10 bases between the germline ends. Germline CDR1 reads SGHTA; CDR2 reads FQGNSA. The CDR3 protein is CASSWIGRTQYF. DNA for the CDR3: TGTGCCAGCAGCTGGATTGGGAGGACCCAGTACTTC.

The V gene is TRBV6-5, the J gene TRBJ1-3; D remains ambiguous. Looked up from germline, CDR1 is MNHEY and CDR2 is SVGAGI. V lost 5 bases to trimming and J lost 0 bases, with 5 bases between them. The CDR3 loop spans 13 amino acids. The CDR3 sequence: CASSISSGNTIYF. The DNA for the CDR3 is TGTGCCAGCAGTATTAGCTCTGGAAACACCATATATTTT.

This clone occurred a few times. The chain employs TRBV28 and TRBJ2-1; the match to TRBD1 covers 9 bases. Per the germline V gene, CDR1 is MDHEN and CDR2 is SYDVKM. The CDR3 has 15 amino acids. J gave up 2 bases and V 5 bases, and 4 bases lay outside the gene matches. As DNA, the CDR3 is TGTGCCAGCAGTAACACAGGGGGCACCTACAATGAGCAGTTCTTC. Residues: CASSNTGGTYNEQFF.

This sequence joins TRBV6-5 and TRBJ1-5; 8 bases fit TRBD1. This CDR3 spans 14 amino acids. From germline, CDR1 is MNHEY and CDR2 SVGAGI. Germline trimming cut 5 bases from V and 1 base from J; bases unmatched to any gene: 1. CDR3 nucleotide sequence: TGTGCCAGCAGTCAGGGGGCGAGCAATCAGCCCCAGCATTTT. It translates to CASSQGASNQPQHF.

This clone was seen a single time. Other nucleotide sequences in the sample specify the same CDR3. The CDR3 region has the DNA TGTGCCAGCAGCGTAGCTAGCGGGAGGGCGGCCGGGGAGCTGTTTTTT. Protein product: CASSVASGRAAGELFF. This chain joins TRBV9 and TRBJ2-2; 12 bases align to TRBD2. CDR3 length equals 16 residues. The V gene's germline CDR1 is SGDLS and CDR2 YYNGEE. Germline trimming cut 0 bases from V and 6 bases from J; bases unmatched to any gene: 3.

V is TRBV3-1 (or the pseudogene TRBV3-2) and J is TRBJ2-1; 12 bases agree with TRBD2. In germline, CDR1 is LGHDT, CDR2 YNNKEL (reference sequence). J was trimmed by 12 bases and V by 2 bases; bases with no gene match: 8. The CDR3 spans 15 residues. Here the CDR3 DNA reads TGTGCCAGCAGCCAACTAGCGGGAGGGCTAATGGGGCAGTTCTTC. Translated: CASSQLAGGLMGQFF.

This clone was found a few times. The chain is built from TRBV11-2 and TRBJ1-6; D is unresolved. Trimming took 4 bases from V and 14 from J, leaving 21 bases between them. CDR1 and CDR2 (germline): SGHAT, FQNNGV. The CDR3 loop spans 15 amino acids. Written as DNA, the CDR3 is TGTGCCAGCAGCTCGATCGTCCGCGGAGACTCATCCCTCCACTTT. Protein product: CASSSIVRGDSSLHF.

The J gene is TRBJ1-2, the V gene TRBV7-2; D is possibly TRBD1 (5 bases). The CDR3 sequence is 16 residues long. The V and J ends lost 2 bases and 4 bases respectively, with 17 bases between them. Germline CDR1 reads SGHTA; CDR2 reads FQGNSA. The CDR3 sequence: CASSLTPTRGVYGYTF. As DNA, the CDR3 is TGTGCCAGCAGCTTAACCCCCACCCGGGGGGTCTATGGCTACACCTTC. Using reference TRBV7-2 and TRBJ1-2 for the parts outside the CDR3, the full variable domain is GAGVSQSPSNKVTEKGKDVELRCDPISGHTALYWYRQSLGQGLEFLIYFQGNSAPDKSGLPSDRFSAERTGGSVSTLTIQRTQQEDSAVYLCASSLTPTRGVYGYTFGSGTRLTVV.

The chain carries TRBV7-2 and TRBJ1-2, with D perhaps TRBD1 (5 bases). The germline V and J ends were trimmed by 2 bases and 5 bases, with 18 bases remaining between them. CDR3 length equals 16 residues. In germline, CDR1 is SGHTA, CDR2 FQGNSA. The CDR3 nucleotides read TGTGCCAGCAGCTTATGGTGGGACGGTGAATCTTATGGCTACACCTTC. It encodes CASSLWWDGESYGYTF.

The rearrangement joins TRBV10-3 to TRBJ2-7; D call uncertain. The CDR3 totals 10 residues. Trimming left V 11 bases short and J 5 bases short, with 10 bases between. Germline V lookup: CDR1 ENHRY, CDR2 SYGVKD. CDR3 nucleotide sequence: TGTGCCGTTGGTTACGACGAGCAGTACTTC. Protein product: CAVGYDEQYF.

V usage is TRBV27 and J usage is TRBJ2-2; 9 nucleotides match TRBD1. Germline V gene data show CDR1 as MNHEY and CDR2 as SMNVEV (reference sequence). This CDR3 has 15 amino acids. V shed 6 bases and J 3 bases; nucleotides not matched to a gene: 5. In DNA form, the CDR3 reads TGTGCCAGCAGGGTGGGACAGGGCTACACCGGGGAGCTGTTTTTT. Its protein is CASRVGQGYTGELFF.

The V call is TRBV3-1 (or the pseudogene TRBV3-2), the J call TRBJ2-5, with D perhaps assigned TRBD1 or TRBD2 (7 bases each). Trimming took off 0 bases at V and 4 bases at J, with 18 bases between the two ends. The V gene's germline CDR1 is LGHDT and CDR2 YNNKEL (reference sequence). The CDR3 consists of 17 residues. The CDR3 DNA follows: TGTGCCAGCAGCCAAGACTTGGTCCCAGGGGGGGGAGAGACCCAGTACTTC. Translating it yields CASSQDLVPGGGETQYF.

The CDR3 sequence: CASSQEGRSLSYEQYF. The CDR3, as DNA: TGCGCCAGCAGCCAAGAGGGCCGGAGCCTCTCCTACGAGCAGTACTTC. This chain joins TRBV4-3 and TRBJ2-7; D gene unclear. Germline assignment: CDR1 LGHNA and CDR2 YSLEER. This CDR3 has 16 residues. Trimming stripped 0 bases from V and 0 bases from J, with 12 bases between.

The V call is TRBV6-5, the J call TRBJ2-5, with TRBD2 matching over 11 bases. Unmatched junction bases numbered 7, after V lost 6 bases and J lost 4 bases. Germline-derived CDR1 and CDR2 are MNHEY and SVGAGI. The CDR3 covers 15 residues. CDR3 sequence reads: CASRFSGGEGETQYF. The CDR3 DNA reads as TGTGCCAGCAGATTTAGCGGGGGGGAGGGAGAGACCCAGTACTTC.

The chain joins TRBV28 to TRBJ1-4, with D possibly TRBD1 on 6 matching bases. From germline, CDR1 is MDHEN and CDR2 SYDVKM. This CDR3 spans 13 amino acids. The V gene lost 2 bases and the J gene lost 7 bases, with 8 bases spanning the gap. The CDR3 DNA is TGTGCCAGCAGTTTACAGGGGCGTGAAAAACTGTTTTTT. Protein product: CASSLQGREKLFF.